This section outlines one T cell receptor beta chain sequence together with its context. Its antigen is currently unknown. Reverse transcription of all isolated RNA meant that expressed TCRB transcripts were sequenced. The repertoire was sequenced with immunoSEQ multiplex PCR; TCRdb's copy has only in-frame clones and lacks some. The sample shows 630,000 or so clones, about an eighth of them seen only once. The data derive from a study of beta chain features in type 1 diabetes. Across the study: Sorted cells numbering over 95,000,000 were examined across all samples. Findings and limits, study-wide: Shortening of TCRB CDR3s, moderate but significant, appeared in all four CD4+ subsets of Type 1 diabetes patients.

Germline loops: CDR1 MGHDK, CDR2 SYGVNS. CDR3 length: 14 residues. With 6 bases clipped from V and 3 bases from J, the junction kept 6 bases outside the gene matches. V gene TRBV25-1 combines with J gene TRBJ2-7, with 9 bases aligning to TRBD2. Sequencing was performed on naive CD4+ T cells from blood. The sequence came from a man between 18 and 35 years old with type 1 diabetes. This CDR3 reads CASRGLAGNYEQYF. CDR3 DNA sequence: TGTGCCAGCAGGGGGCTAGCGGGGAACTACGAGCAGTACTTC.